These T cell receptor beta chains were read from a single sample in a study of blood T cell repertoires in COVID-19. Method: immunoSEQ multiplex PCR; TCRdb's copy keeps in-frame clones and lacks some. Here the sample spans 200,000 to 250,000 clones, nearly 85% being singletons. Material: peripheral blood. All receptors come from a woman aged 25-40 years with COVID-19, enrolled during active disease. Each CDR3 is given with its conserved first and last residue. The D gene is left open where the match is weak. A clone size is listed for some rows: how often the clone was seen (once, few, many), or a class if it is expanded.

V	J	D	size	CDR3	DNA
TRBV9	TRBJ1-6	TRBD1	NA	CASSVRTGGSANSPLHF	TGTGCCAGCAGCGTGCGTACAGGGGGCTCAGCCAATTCACCCCTCCACTTT
TRBV7-9	TRBJ1-2	NA	once	CASSPLPGGYTF	TGTGCCAGCAGCCCCTTGCCCGGTGGCTACACCTTC
TRBV19	TRBJ1-5	NA	NA	CASSTKGTKFYSNQPQHF	TGTGCCAGTAGCACGAAGGGGACAAAATTCTATAGCAATCAGCCCCAGCATTTT
TRBV11-2	TRBJ2-3	NA	NA	CASSRRQADTDTQYF	TGTGCCAGCAGCCGCAGACAGGCGGACACAGATACGCAGTATTTT
TRBV5-5	TRBJ1-2	TRBD1	NA	CASSLVGTGGESYGYTF	TGTGCCAGCAGCTTAGTCGGGACAGGGGGCGAGTCCTATGGCTACACCTTC
TRBV5-1	TRBJ2-1	NA	NA	CASSLDRANEQFF	TGCGCCAGCAGCTTGGACAGGGCCAATGAGCAGTTCTTC
TRBV5-3	TRBJ2-4	TRBD2	few	CAWDYTKNIQYF	TGTGCCTGGGACTACACCAAAAACATTCAGTACTTC
TRBV27	TRBJ1-2	TRBD1	NA	CASSLGQELYGYTF	TGTGCCAGCAGCCTCGGACAGGAATTATATGGCTACACCTTC
TRBV6-5	TRBJ1-5	NA	NA	CASGARGNQPQHF	TGTGCCAGCGGCGCAAGAGGGAATCAGCCCCAGCATTTT
TRBV6-6	TRBJ2-2	NA	NA	CASSYSREPGELFF	TGTGCCAGCAGTTACAGTAGAGAGCCCGGGGAGCTGTTTTTT
TRBV15	TRBJ1-2	NA	NA	CATSRDQPGHGGNYGYTF	TGTGCCACCAGCAGAGACCAACCGGGTCATGGGGGGAACTATGGCTACACCTTC
TRBV28	TRBJ2-7	TRBD2	few	CASSSPLLAGSSYEQYF	TGTGCCAGCAGTTCCCCTCTACTAGCGGGGAGCTCCTACGAGCAGTACTTC
TRBV9	TRBJ2-2	TRBD1	few	CASSEGQGTGELFF	TGTGCCAGCAGCGAAGGACAGGGAACCGGGGAGCTGTTTTTT
TRBV29-1	TRBJ2-7	NA	NA	CSVAQGTGYEQYF	TGCAGCGTGGCCCAGGGTACGGGTTACGAGCAGTACTTC
TRBV6-2/TRBV6-3	TRBJ2-5	TRBD1	NA	CASSPTQGAGLKTQYF	TGTGCCAGCAGTCCCACTCAGGGGGCCGGGTTGAAGACCCAGTACTTC
TRBV5-1	TRBJ2-3	NA	few	CASSSLSRADTQYF	TGCGCCAGCAGCTCGCTGTCCAGGGCAGATACGCAGTATTTT
TRBV5-6	TRBJ2-1	TRBD1	NA	CASSTAGTGRYNEQFF	TGTGCCAGCAGCACTGCCGGGACAGGGAGGTATAATGAGCAGTTCTTC
TRBV9	TRBJ2-2	TRBD2	NA	CASSLAGGPTGELFF	TGTGCCAGCAGCCTAGCGGGGGGGCCAACCGGGGAGCTGTTTTTT
TRBV18	TRBJ2-5	TRBD1	NA	CASSRDRGEETQYF	TGTGCCAGCTCAAGAGACAGGGGGGAAGAGACCCAGTACTTC
TRBV20-1	TRBJ1-4	NA	NA	CSASPGGAGNEKLFF	TGCAGTGCTAGTCCCGGGGGGGCGGGGAATGAAAAACTGTTTTTT
TRBV18	TRBJ2-5	NA	once	CASSPLPGEETQYF	TGTGCCAGCTCACCACTCCCGGGGGAAGAGACCCAGTACTTC
TRBV5-6	TRBJ2-7	TRBD1	few	CASSFRTGDYSYEQYF	TGTGCCAGCAGCTTTAGGACAGGGGATTACTCCTACGAGCAGTACTTC
TRBV10-3	TRBJ1-2	TRBD1	NA	CAISPGQTNYGYTF	TGTGCCATCAGTCCGGGACAGACCAACTATGGCTACACCTTC
TRBV6-2/TRBV6-3	TRBJ2-7	NA	once	CASSYLREQYF	TGTGCCAGCAGTTACTTGCGGGAGCAGTACTTC
TRBV4-2	TRBJ2-5	NA	NA	CASSQGPEETQYF	TGTGCCAGCAGCCAAGGGCCCGAAGAGACCCAGTACTTC
TRBV19	TRBJ1-1	TRBD1	NA	CASRRQGLNTEAFF	TGTGCCAGTAGAAGACAGGGCCTTAACACTGAAGCTTTCTTT
TRBV5-6	TRBJ1-3	NA	NA	CASSFSTGGGNTIYF	TGTGCCAGCAGCTTTTCCACAGGTGGAGGAAACACCATATATTTT
TRBV18	TRBJ1-2	TRBD1	NA	CASSPGLTGGSGYTF	TGTGCCAGCTCCCCGGGCCTCACAGGGGGAAGTGGCTACACCTTC
TRBV7-9	TRBJ1-3	NA	NA	CASRTASNTIYF	TGTGCCAGCAGGACAGCCTCGAACACCATATATTTT
TRBV7-2	TRBJ2-5	NA	NA	CASSSAGGGLETQYF	TGTGCCAGCAGCTCAGCAGGAGGGGGCTTAGAGACCCAGTACTTC
TRBV14	TRBJ1-1	NA	NA	CASSHRGHTGTEAFF	TGTGCCAGCAGCCACCGGGGTCACACCGGCACTGAAGCTTTCTTT
TRBV6-2/TRBV6-3	TRBJ2-3	TRBD1	NA	CASSPGQGQGQDTQYF	TGTGCCAGCAGTCCGGGACAGGGGCAAGGGCAAGATACGCAGTATTTT
TRBV24-1	TRBJ1-1	TRBD1	NA	CATSDLGGADTEAFF	TGTGCCACCAGTGATTTAGGGGGCGCAGATACTGAAGCTTTCTTT
TRBV4-1	TRBJ1-4	TRBD1	NA	CASSQVPGQGVREKLFF	TGCGCCAGCAGCCAAGTCCCGGGACAGGGAGTAAGGGAAAAACTGTTTTTT
TRBV30	TRBJ2-5	TRBD1	NA	CAWSAQGAGETQYF	TGTGCCTGGAGTGCACAGGGGGCGGGAGAGACCCAGTACTTC